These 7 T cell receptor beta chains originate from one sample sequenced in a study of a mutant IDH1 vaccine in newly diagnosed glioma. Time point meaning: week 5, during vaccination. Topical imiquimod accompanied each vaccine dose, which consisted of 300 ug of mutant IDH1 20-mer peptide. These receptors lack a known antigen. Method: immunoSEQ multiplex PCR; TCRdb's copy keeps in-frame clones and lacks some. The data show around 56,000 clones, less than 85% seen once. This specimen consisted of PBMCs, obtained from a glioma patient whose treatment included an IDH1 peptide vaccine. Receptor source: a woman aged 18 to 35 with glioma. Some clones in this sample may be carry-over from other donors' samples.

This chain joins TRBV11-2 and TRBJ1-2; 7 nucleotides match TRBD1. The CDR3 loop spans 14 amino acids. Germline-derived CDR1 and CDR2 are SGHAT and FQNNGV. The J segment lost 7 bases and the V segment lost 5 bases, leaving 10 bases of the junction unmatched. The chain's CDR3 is CASSPDRVDSGYTF. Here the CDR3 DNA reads TGTGCCAGCAGCCCTGACAGGGTAGATAGTGGCTACACCTTC.

The CDR3 DNA follows: TGTGCCAGCAGCCTATATAGTGGCTACACCTTC. Translation gives CASSLYSGYTF. The V call is TRBV7-2, the J call TRBJ1-2; D is unresolved. The CDR3 is 11 residues long. Germline V gives CDR1 SGHTA, CDR2 FQGNSA. The germline V and J ends were trimmed by 5 bases and 7 bases, with 8 bases remaining between them.

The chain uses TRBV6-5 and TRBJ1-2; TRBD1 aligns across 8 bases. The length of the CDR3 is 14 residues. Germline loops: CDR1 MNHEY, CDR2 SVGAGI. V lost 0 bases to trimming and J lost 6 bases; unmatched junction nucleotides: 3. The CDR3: CASSYSRQGHGYTF. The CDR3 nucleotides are TGTGCCAGCAGTTACTCCAGACAGGGGCATGGCTACACCTTC.

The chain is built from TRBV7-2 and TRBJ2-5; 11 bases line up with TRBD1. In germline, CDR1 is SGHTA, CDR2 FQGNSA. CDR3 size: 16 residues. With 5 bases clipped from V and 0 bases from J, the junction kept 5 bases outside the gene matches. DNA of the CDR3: TGTGCCAGCAGCACCGGGGACAGGGGGTACCAAGAGACCCAGTACTTC. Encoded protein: CASSTGDRGYQETQYF.

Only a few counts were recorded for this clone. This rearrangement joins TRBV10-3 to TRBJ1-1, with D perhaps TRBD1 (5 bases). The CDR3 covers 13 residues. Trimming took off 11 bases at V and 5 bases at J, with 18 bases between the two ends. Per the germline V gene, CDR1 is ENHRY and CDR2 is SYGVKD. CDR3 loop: CASRRERGTEAFF. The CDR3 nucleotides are TGTGCCTCCCGAAGGGAGAGGGGAACTGAAGCTTTCTTT.

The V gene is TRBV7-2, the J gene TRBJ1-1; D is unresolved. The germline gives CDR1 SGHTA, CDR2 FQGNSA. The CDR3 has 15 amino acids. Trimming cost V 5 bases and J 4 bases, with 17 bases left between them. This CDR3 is CASSPGRAPGTEAFF. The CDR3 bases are TGTGCCAGCAGCCCTGGGAGGGCCCCGGGCACTGAAGCTTTCTTT.

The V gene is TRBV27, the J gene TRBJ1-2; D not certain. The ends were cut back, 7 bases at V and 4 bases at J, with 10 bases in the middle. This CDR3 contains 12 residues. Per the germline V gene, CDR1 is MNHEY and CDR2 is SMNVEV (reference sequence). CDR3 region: CASMSGGYGYTF. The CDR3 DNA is TGTGCCAGCATGTCGGGTGGCTATGGCTACACCTTC.